The clone carrying this TCR beta chain was recorded a few times. Antigen specificity is unknown. There are 13 residues in the CDR3. Germline V gene data show CDR1 as SQVTM and CDR2 as ANQGSEA. Trimming left V 5 bases short and J 4 bases short, with 11 bases between. The source of the sample is a study of T cell repertoires in cytomegalovirus infection. Study findings and constraints: HLA-C-restricted CMV clonotypes gave the most frequent clonotype in two of eight donors.

In TCRdb, the reads were re-called with MiXCR into one record per CDR3 protein. The table includes hundreds of thousands of distinct CDR3 sequences, approximately 6.7% detected once. Sequenced material: PBMCs. V is TRBV29-1 and J is TRBJ1-4; tentative D call: TRBD1 (5 bases). The receptor was derived from a human donor in good health (CMV status not recorded). Some clones in this sample may be carry-over from other donors' samples. CDR3 in amino acids: CSVPGQLNEKLFF. The CDR3 DNA is TGCAGCGTTCCCGGACAACTTAATGAAAAACTGTTTTTT.